This TCR beta chain appears in the sequencing data of a study of siplizumab effects on memory and regulatory T cells. Study-wide results and limits: Siplizumab conditions gave an average of almost 70% Treg-derived mappable alloreactive CD4+ clones, versus around 30% for controls.

The ends were cut back, 5 bases at V and 4 bases at J, with 8 bases in the middle. The CDR3 is 13 amino acids. The germline V gene has CDR1 SGHVS and CDR2 FQNEAQ. Some 94,000 TCR templates underwent assay in every sample. The repertoire was sequenced with immunoSEQ multiplex PCR; TCRdb's copy has only in-frame clones and lacks some. Among 55,000 to 70,000 clones listed, approximately 95% were seen once. With regard to this clone: Its antigen is currently unknown.

Material: CD8+ T cells sorted from blood. J is TRBJ1-4 and V is TRBV7-8, with D unclear. The clonotype comes from a human donor in good health. CDR3 amino acids: CASSLAGNEKLFF. CDR3 coding DNA: TGTGCCAGCAGCCTGGCGGGTAATGAAAAACTGTTTTTT.